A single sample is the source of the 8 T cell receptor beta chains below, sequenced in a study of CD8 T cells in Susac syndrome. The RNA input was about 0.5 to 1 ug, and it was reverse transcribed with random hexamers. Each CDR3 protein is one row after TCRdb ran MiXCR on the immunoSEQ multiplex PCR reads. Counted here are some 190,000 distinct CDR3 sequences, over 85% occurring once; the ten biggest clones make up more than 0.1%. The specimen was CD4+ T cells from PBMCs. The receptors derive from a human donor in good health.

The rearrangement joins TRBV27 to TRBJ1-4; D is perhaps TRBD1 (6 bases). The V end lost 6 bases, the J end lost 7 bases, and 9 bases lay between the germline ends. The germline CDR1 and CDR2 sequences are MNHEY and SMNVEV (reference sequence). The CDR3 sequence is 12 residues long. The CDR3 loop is CASRGGSEKLFF. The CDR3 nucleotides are TGTGCCAGCAGAGGGGGTAGTGAAAAACTGTTTTTT.

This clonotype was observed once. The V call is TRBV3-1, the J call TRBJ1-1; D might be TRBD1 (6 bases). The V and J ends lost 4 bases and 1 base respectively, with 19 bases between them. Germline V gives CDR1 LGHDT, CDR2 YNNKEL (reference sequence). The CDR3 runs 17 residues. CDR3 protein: CASSPPLGGDGNTEAFF. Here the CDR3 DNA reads TGTGCCAGCAGCCCGCCTCTAGGGGGGGACGGGAACACTGAAGCTTTCTTT. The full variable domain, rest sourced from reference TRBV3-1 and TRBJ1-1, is DTAVSQTPKYLVTQMGNDKSIKCEQNLGHDTMYWYKQDSKKFLKIMFSYNNKELIINETVPNRFSPKSPDKAHLNLHINSLELGDSAVYFCASSPPLGGDGNTEAFFGQGTRLTVV.

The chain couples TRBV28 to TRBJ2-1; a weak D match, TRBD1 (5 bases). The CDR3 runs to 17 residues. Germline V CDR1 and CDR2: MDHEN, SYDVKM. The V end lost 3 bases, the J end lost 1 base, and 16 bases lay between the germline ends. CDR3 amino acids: CASSLLYRILSYNEQFF. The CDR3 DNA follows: TGTGCCAGCAGTTTGTTGTACAGGATACTTTCCTACAATGAGCAGTTCTTC.

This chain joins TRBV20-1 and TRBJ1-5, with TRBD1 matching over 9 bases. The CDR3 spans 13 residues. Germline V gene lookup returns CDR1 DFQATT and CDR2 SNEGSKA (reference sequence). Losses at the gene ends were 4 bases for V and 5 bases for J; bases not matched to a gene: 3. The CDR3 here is CSAKDRGHQPQHF. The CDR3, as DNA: TGCAGTGCTAAGGACAGGGGCCATCAGCCCCAGCATTTT.

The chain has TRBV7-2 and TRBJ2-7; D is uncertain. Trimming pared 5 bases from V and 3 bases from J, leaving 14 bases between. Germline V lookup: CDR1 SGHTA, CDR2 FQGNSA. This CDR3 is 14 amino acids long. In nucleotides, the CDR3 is TGTGCCAGCAGCCCGATAGCAGGAAACTACGAGCAGTACTTC. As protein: CASSPIAGNYEQYF.

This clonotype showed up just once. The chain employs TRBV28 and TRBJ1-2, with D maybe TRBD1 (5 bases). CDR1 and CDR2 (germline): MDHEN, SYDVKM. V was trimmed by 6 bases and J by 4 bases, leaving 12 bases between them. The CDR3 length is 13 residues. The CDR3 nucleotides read TGTGCCAGCAGCCTCCGACAGTCCTATGGCTACACCTTC. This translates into CASSLRQSYGYTF.

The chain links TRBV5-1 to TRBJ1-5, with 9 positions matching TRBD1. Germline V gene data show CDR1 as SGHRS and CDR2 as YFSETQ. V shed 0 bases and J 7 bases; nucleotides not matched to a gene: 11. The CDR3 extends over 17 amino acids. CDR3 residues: CASSLDALTGGSQPQHF. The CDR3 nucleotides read TGCGCCAGCAGCTTGGACGCCCTAACAGGGGGCTCACAGCCCCAGCATTTT.

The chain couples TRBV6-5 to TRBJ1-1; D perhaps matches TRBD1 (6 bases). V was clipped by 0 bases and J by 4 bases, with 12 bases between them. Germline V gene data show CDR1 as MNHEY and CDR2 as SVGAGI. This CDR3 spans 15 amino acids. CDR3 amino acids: CASSYSSGAGTEAFF. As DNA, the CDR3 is TGTGCCAGCAGTTACTCGTCAGGGGCGGGCACTGAAGCTTTCTTT.